Listed here are 19 T cell receptor beta chains from one sample, sequenced in a study of tumor-infiltrating lymphocytes in localized non-small cell lung cancer. The data were produced by immunoSEQ multiplex PCR, yet TCRdb's version contains in-frame clones alone and is incomplete. This table holds some 6,800 clones, under 80% found once. Sequences were obtained from uninvolved lung tissue not adjacent to the tumor. These receptors all stem from a human donor with non-small cell lung cancer.

The J gene is TRBJ1-1, the V gene TRBV5-6; D is ambiguous. The CDR3 totals 14 residues. Trimming left V 2 bases short and J 2 bases short, with 10 bases between. Per the germline V gene, CDR1 is SGHDT and CDR2 is YYEEEE. CDR3 bases: TGTGCCAGCAGCTTCAGGAGCTCAAACACTGAAGCTTTCTTT. Its translation is CASSFRSSNTEAFF.

This sequence joins TRBV5-6 and TRBJ2-3, with 8 bases lining up with TRBD2. Germline V gene lookup returns CDR1 SGHDT and CDR2 YYEEEE. The CDR3 is 16 amino acids. V lost 2 bases and J lost 0; bases outside the gene matches: 5. In DNA, the CDR3 is TGTGCCAGCAGCTTACTAGCGGCCCTTAGCACAGATACGCAGTATTTT. This sequence encodes CASSLLAALSTDTQYF.

The chain is built from TRBV19 and TRBJ2-5; D is undetermined. CDR3 length: 16 residues. The germline V and J ends were trimmed by 5 bases and 5 bases, with 21 bases remaining between them. Germline assignment: CDR1 LNHDA and CDR2 SQIVND (reference sequence). CDR3 loop: CASSEFDSTFGETQYF. Here the CDR3 DNA reads TGTGCCAGTAGTGAATTTGACTCGACTTTTGGGGAGACCCAGTACTTC.

This clone was found a few times. CDR3 region: CASSDKTGGRQPQHF. The CDR3, as DNA: TGTGCCAGCAGCGATAAAACAGGGGGCCGGCAGCCCCAGCATTTT. The chain carries TRBV28 and TRBJ1-5; TRBD1 aligns across 9 bases. This CDR3 spans 15 amino acids. CDR1 and CDR2 from the germline V gene are MDHEN and SYDVKM. Trimming at V came to 6 bases and at J to 7 bases, leaving 10 bases not matched to a gene.

The rearrangement joins TRBV29-1 to TRBJ2-7; D call uncertain. This CDR3 comprises 11 residues. Looked up from germline, CDR1 is SQVTM and CDR2 is ANQGSEA. The V gene lost 5 bases and the J gene lost 3 bases, with 8 bases spanning the gap. CDR3 protein: CSVRSDYEQYF. The DNA of the CDR3 is TGCAGCGTTCGGAGCGACTACGAGCAGTACTTC.

The chain uses TRBV4-3 and TRBJ2-7; D might be TRBD1 (6 bases). Germline lookup yields CDR1 LGHNA and CDR2 YSLEER. Trimming removed 0 bases from V and 3 bases from J, with 15 bases in between. The CDR3 consists of 16 residues. CDR3 loop: CASSQDPTGIIYEQYF. As DNA, the CDR3 is TGCGCCAGCAGCCAAGACCCGACAGGTATAATCTACGAGCAGTACTTC.

This clone was detected only a few times. The chain combines TRBV19 with TRBJ1-2; 8 nucleotides agree with TRBD1. Germline loops: CDR1 LNHDA, CDR2 SQIVND (reference sequence). This CDR3 region has 15 residues. Trimming at V came to 5 bases and at J to 2 bases, leaving 7 bases not matched to a gene. CDR3 residues: CASSAGQGLNYGYTF. The DNA of the CDR3 is TGTGCCAGTAGTGCAGGACAGGGACTAAACTATGGCTACACCTTC.

This chain connects TRBV7-9 to TRBJ1-2; TRBD1 aligns across 10 bases. Germline V lookup: CDR1 SEHNR, CDR2 FQNEAQ (reference sequence). Trimming at V came to 5 bases and at J to 4 bases, leaving 10 bases not matched to a gene. This CDR3 is built from 16 residues. In DNA, the CDR3 is TGTGCCAGCAGCCTAAACGGGGACAGGGGACTCTATGGCTACACCTTC. Translating gives CASSLNGDRGLYGYTF. Full variable domain (rest looked up from reference TRBV7-9 and TRBJ1-2): DTGVSQNPRHKITKRGQNVTFRCDPISEHNRLYWYRQTLGQGPEFLTYFQNEAQLEKSRLLSDRFSAERPKGSFSTLEIQRTEQGDSAMYLCASSLNGDRGLYGYTFGSGTRLTVV.

V gene TRBV25-1 combines with J gene TRBJ2-3, with D maybe TRBD2 (6 bases). The germline V gene encodes CDR1 MGHDK and CDR2 SYGVNS. The CDR3 covers 13 residues. V lost 2 bases to trimming and J lost 14 bases, with 17 bases between them. The CDR3 sequence: CASSEGSTRIVYF. The CDR3 region has the DNA TGTGCCAGCAGTGAAGGGTCGACTAGGATAGTGTATTTT. Filled out from reference TRBV25-1 and TRBJ2-3, the complete variable domain reads EADIYQTPRYLVIGTGKKITLECSQTMGHDKMYWYQQDPGMELHLIHYSYGVNSTEKGDLSSESTVSRIRTEHFPLTLESARPSHTSQYLCASSEGSTRIVYFGPGTRLTVL.

V usage is TRBV6-1 and J usage is TRBJ1-2, with TRBD1 as a possible D gene (6 bases). Germline V gene sequence: CDR1 MNHNS, CDR2 SASEGT. V lost 4 bases and J 6 bases, leaving 18 bases between the germline ends. This CDR3 comprises 15 residues. This CDR3 reads CASSATRTVGHGYTF. CDR3 DNA sequence: TGTGCCAGCAGTGCCACCCGGACAGTCGGGCATGGCTACACCTTC.

The chain recombines TRBV11-2 with TRBJ2-5; D is possibly TRBD1 (5 bases). The CDR3 length is 15 residues. V lost 6 bases, J lost 5 bases, and 19 bases lay in between. The germline gives CDR1 SGHAT, CDR2 FQNNGV. As DNA, the CDR3 is TGTGCCAGCAGACCGCAGACCTATCAGGGTGAGACCCAGTACTTC. Translation gives CASRPQTYQGETQYF.

V and J are TRBV19 and TRBJ1-6, with TRBD1 as a possible D gene (6 bases). The CDR3 spans 16 residues. V lost 5 bases, J lost 6 bases, and 17 bases lay in between. Germline V gene sequence: CDR1 LNHDA, CDR2 SQIVND (reference sequence). Here the CDR3 reads CASSGERQAPNSPLHF. CDR3 sequence (DNA): TGTGCCAGTAGTGGGGAAAGACAGGCCCCTAATTCACCCCTCCACTTT.

This clone was observed a single time. The chain recombines TRBV5-6 with TRBJ1-1; possibly TRBD1 for D (6 bases). This CDR3 is 12 amino acids long. Per germline, CDR1 SGHDT and CDR2 YYEEEE. V was trimmed by 0 bases and J by 10 bases, leaving 10 bases between them. In nucleotides, the CDR3 is TGTGCCAGCAGCTTGGGATTCAGGGGAGCTTTCTTT. It codes for CASSLGFRGAFF.

V gene TRBV7-2 combines with J gene TRBJ1-2; D perhaps matches TRBD1 (6 bases). Trimming cost V 3 bases and J 10 bases, with 18 bases left between them. The germline CDR1 and CDR2 sequences are SGHTA and FQGNSA. The CDR3 is made up of 14 amino acids. The DNA of the CDR3 is TGTGCCAGCAGCTTCGTACAGGGTAATAAGCTCTACACCTTC. As protein: CASSFVQGNKLYTF.

V and J are TRBV30 and TRBJ2-7; D not certain. CDR3 length: 14 residues. Trimming took off 5 bases at V and 0 bases at J, with 14 bases between the two ends. Germline V gives CDR1 GTSNPN, CDR2 SVGIG (reference sequence). The CDR3 nucleotides are TGTGCCTGGGGTAAGGTACGGAGCTCCTACGAGCAGTACTTC. It specifies CAWGKVRSSYEQYF. The variable domain in full, completed from reference TRBV30 and TRBJ2-7, reads SQTIHQWPATLVQPVGSPLSLECTVEGTSNPNLYWYRQAAGRGLQLLFYSVGIGQISSEVPQNLSASRPQDRQFILSSKKLLLSDSGFYLCAWGKVRSSYEQYFGPGTRLTVT.

V gene TRBV5-6 combines with J gene TRBJ1-4, with unresolved D. Between the trimmed V and J ends, which lost 0 bases and 7 bases, there was a span of 10 bases. Germline V gene lookup returns CDR1 SGHDT and CDR2 YYEEEE. The CDR3 has 14 amino acids. Here the CDR3 reads CASSLVGFGEKLFF. The DNA of the CDR3 is TGTGCCAGCAGCTTGGTTGGGTTTGGTGAAAAACTGTTTTTT.

This rearrangement joins TRBV7-9 to TRBJ1-1, with D unresolved. There are 14 residues in the CDR3. V was trimmed by 2 bases and J by 1 base, leaving 8 bases between them. Germline values: CDR1 SEHNR, CDR2 FQNEAQ (reference sequence). CDR3 sequence: CASSLIQRNTEAFF. As DNA, the CDR3 is TGTGCCAGCAGCTTAATACAAAGGAACACTGAAGCTTTCTTT.

This chain uses TRBV11-2 with TRBJ1-1; TRBD1 might be the D (5 bases). CDR3 length equals 14 residues. Germline lookup yields CDR1 SGHAT and CDR2 FQNNGV. Trimming shortened V by 5 bases and J by 1 base, and 11 bases separated the two germline ends. The CDR3 here is CASSAWGGNTEAFF. CDR3 coding DNA: TGTGCCAGCAGCGCCTGGGGGGGGAACACTGAAGCTTTCTTT.

The sample holds a few counts of this clone. The V and J genes are TRBV4-1 and TRBJ1-5; no clear D. V was pared by 0 bases and J by 0 bases, with 9 bases between. This CDR3 has 16 residues. The germline V gene encodes CDR1 MGHRA and CDR2 YSYEKL. This chain's CDR3 is CASSQDGQVSNQPQHF. In nucleotides, the CDR3 is TGCGCCAGCAGCCAAGATGGTCAGGTTAGCAATCAGCCCCAGCATTTT.